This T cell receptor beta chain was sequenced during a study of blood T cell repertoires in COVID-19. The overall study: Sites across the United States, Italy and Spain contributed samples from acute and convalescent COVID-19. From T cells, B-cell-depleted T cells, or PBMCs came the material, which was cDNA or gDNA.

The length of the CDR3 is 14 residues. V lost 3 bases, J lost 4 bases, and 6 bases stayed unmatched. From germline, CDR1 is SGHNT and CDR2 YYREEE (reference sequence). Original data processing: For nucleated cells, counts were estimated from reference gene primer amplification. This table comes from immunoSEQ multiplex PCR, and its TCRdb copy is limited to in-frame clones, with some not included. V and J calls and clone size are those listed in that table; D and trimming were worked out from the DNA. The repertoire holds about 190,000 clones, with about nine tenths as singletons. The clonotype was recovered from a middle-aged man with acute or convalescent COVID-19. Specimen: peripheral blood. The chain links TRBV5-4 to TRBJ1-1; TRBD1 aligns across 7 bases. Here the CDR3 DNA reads TGTGCCAGCAGCTCTTACCGGGACAGCACTGAAGCTTTCTTT. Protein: CASSSYRDSTEAFF.